Following are 6 T cell receptor beta chains from one sample sequenced in a study of T cells in localized non-small cell lung cancer (dated by TCRdb to the early 2020s). The method behind the library was the immunoSEQ multiplex PCR assay. Not all clones reach the TCRdb copy of this immuneACCESS table, which keeps in-frame sequences only. Checked studies attribute under half of the gap to unresolved V genes and leave the rest unexplained. For this sample the table gives about 2,500 clones, of which approximately 29% were detected only once. Jointly, the top ten make up 10% of the sample. This sample comprised lung tumor tissue, obtained before any cancer treatment. The receptor set was obtained from a man aged 40-75 years with stage III squamous cell lung carcinoma.

V is TRBV18 and J is TRBJ2-6; D not certain. This CDR3 comprises 14 residues. V dropped 6 bases and J dropped 0 bases, with 6 bases sitting between them. Germline CDR1 and CDR2: KGHSH and LQKENI. The CDR3 region is CASSQDSGANVLTF. CDR3 bases: TGTGCCAGCTCGCAGGACTCTGGGGCCAACGTCCTGACTTTC.

The V gene is TRBV6-8, the J gene TRBJ2-4; D perhaps matches TRBD1 (7 bases). CDR1 is MNHGY, CDR2 SAAAGT, per germline. V was clipped by 6 bases and J by 2 bases, with 11 bases between them. CDR3 length: 14 residues. Here the CDR3 DNA reads TGTGCCAGCAGACAGGGGAGGACCAAAAACATTCAGTACTTC. Its protein is CASRQGRTKNIQYF.

This clone came up a few times. The chain recombines TRBV11-3 with TRBJ2-7; D is ambiguous. Germline values: CDR1 SGHNT, CDR2 YENEEA. Trimming removed 3 bases from V and 5 bases from J, with 14 bases in between. This CDR3 is 14 amino acids long. DNA for the CDR3: TGTGCCAGCAGCTTTTCCCAGCCAGCTAACGAGCAGTACTTC. This sequence encodes CASSFSQPANEQYF.

This rearrangement joins TRBV5-5 to TRBJ2-3; 12 bases agree with TRBD2. The V gene end was trimmed by 2 bases and the J gene end by 8 bases; junction bases not matched to a gene: 12. This CDR3 has 17 residues. From germline, CDR1 is SGHKS and CDR2 YYEKEE (reference sequence). The CDR3 DNA is TGTGCCAGCAGCTTAAACCCTCCTAGCGGGGGGGTAGGTACGCAGTATTTT. It translates to CASSLNPPSGGVGTQYF.

This clone was observed a handful of times. The chain uses TRBV18 and TRBJ2-2; TRBD2 matches 7 bases. The ends lost 5 bases at V and 5 bases at J; junction bases unmatched: 5. CDR1 is KGHSH, CDR2 LQKENI, per germline. The CDR3 extends over 14 amino acids. CDR3 protein: CASSSLAETGELFF. DNA of the CDR3: TGTGCCAGCTCATCGCTAGCGGAGACCGGGGAGCTGTTTTTT.

This rearrangement joins TRBV30 to TRBJ1-1; 8 bases are a match to TRBD1. J was trimmed by 5 bases and V by 3 bases; bases with no gene match: 14. Germline assignment: CDR1 GTSNPN and CDR2 SVGIG (reference sequence). The CDR3 contains 16 residues. For the CDR3, the DNA is TGTGCCTGGAGCCCATCGGCACGACAGGGGAATACTGAAGCTTTCTTT. Translating it yields CAWSPSARQGNTEAFF. Variable domain in full (rest from reference TRBV30 and TRBJ1-1): SQTIHQWPATLVQPVGSPLSLECTVEGTSNPNLYWYRQAAGRGLQLLFYSVGIGQISSEVPQNLSASRPQDRQFILSSKKLLLSDSGFYLCAWSPSARQGNTEAFFGQGTRLTVV.